The 7 T cell receptor beta chains below were found in one sample sequenced in a study of naive CD8 T cells in extremely preterm neonates. Cord blood came from elective full-term cesareans at 37-41 weeks without labor or membrane rupture. Profiling relied on immunoSEQ multiplex PCR, and the TCRdb table lists in-frame clones only, not all of them. The data show 7,300 or so clones, 90% to 95% seen once. Specimen: naive CD8+ T cells from cord blood. These receptors were collected from a newborn in good health.

This chain joins TRBV9 and TRBJ2-5; 9 bases align to TRBD2. J lost 3 bases, V lost 0 bases, and 0 bases had no gene match. The germline CDR1 and CDR2 sequences are SGDLS and YYNGEE. This CDR3 has 14 amino acids. The CDR3 loop reads CASSVASGKETQYF. The CDR3 nucleotides are TGTGCCAGCAGCGTAGCTAGCGGGAAAGAGACCCAGTACTTC.

The rearrangement uses TRBV5-6 and TRBJ2-7; D possibly corresponds to TRBD2 (6 bases). Trimming took off 4 bases at V and 0 bases at J, with 17 bases between the two ends. The length of the CDR3 is 16 residues. Germline CDR1 is SGHDT and CDR2 is YYEEEE. The chain's CDR3 is CASSRGSGLRSYEQYF. CDR3 in DNA: TGTGCCAGCAGCCGGGGCTCGGGACTCCGCTCCTACGAGCAGTACTTC.

CDR3 residues: CASSLPRVSNTEAFF. The CDR3 coding sequence is TGTGCCAGCAGCCTCCCCAGGGTGTCGAACACTGAAGCTTTCTTT. This chain joins TRBV11-2 and TRBJ1-1; a possible D gene is TRBD1 (5 bases). The germline V and J ends were trimmed by 5 bases and 1 base, with 14 bases remaining between them. Per germline, CDR1 SGHAT and CDR2 FQNNGV. The CDR3 runs to 15 residues. The variable domain in full, completed from reference TRBV11-2 and TRBJ1-1, reads EAGVAQSPRYKIIEKRQSVAFWCNPISGHATLYWYQQILGQGPKLLIQFQNNGVVDDSQLPKDRFSAERLKGVDSTLKIQPAKLEDSAVYLCASSLPRVSNTEAFFGQGTRLTVV.

This chain joins TRBV7-6 and TRBJ1-5; D perhaps matches TRBD1 (6 bases). The CDR3 covers 17 residues. Germline V gene sequence: CDR1 SGHVS, CDR2 FNYEAQ. The V gene lost 6 bases and the J gene lost 0 bases, with 18 bases spanning the gap. CDR3 sequence: CASSPSGTPYSNQPQHF. The CDR3 coding sequence is TGTGCCAGCAGTCCGTCCGGGACACCCTATAGCAATCAGCCCCAGCATTTT.

The chain uses TRBV19 and TRBJ2-3; D is possibly TRBD2 (5 bases). Germline lookup yields CDR1 LNHDA and CDR2 SQIVND (reference sequence). This CDR3 has 15 amino acids. Trimming cost V 5 bases and J 2 bases, with 14 bases left between them. The CDR3 nucleotides are TGTGCCAGTAGTCCCCTCTTGACTATCACAGATACGCAGTATTTT. Translating gives CASSPLLTITDTQYF.

V gene TRBV4-1 combines with J gene TRBJ2-5; D is possibly TRBD2 (6 bases). The tail of the sequence fits TRBJ2-7 better, so the J call may be wrong. In germline, CDR1 is MGHRA, CDR2 YSYEKL. The CDR3 has 15 residues. This CDR3 is CASSQDRGGIYEQYF. The CDR3 DNA reads as TGCGCCAGCAGCCAAGATCGGGGCGGGATCTACGAGCAGTACTTC.

V gene TRBV6-1 combines with J gene TRBJ2-2, with 8 bases identical to TRBD1. CDR1 is MNHNS, CDR2 SASEGT, per germline. Trimming cost V 5 bases and J 6 bases; bases outside gene matches: 2. The CDR3 runs 13 residues. In nucleotides, the CDR3 is TGTGCCAGCAGTCAACAGGGGGCCGGGGAGCTGTTTTTT. This translates into CASSQQGAGELFF.